These T cell receptor beta chains were read from a single sample in a study of beta chain features in type 1 diabetes. The table came from immunoSEQ multiplex PCR; TCRdb's copy has only in-frame clones and leaves some out. In the table there are 300,000 to 350,000 clones, less than 10% of which are singletons. Source material: central memory CD4+ T cells from blood. Receptor source: a woman under 30 in good health. Each CDR3 is given with its conserved first and last residue. D genes are given only for firm matches. Where a row states a size, it is once, few, many or the class of an expanded clone; other rows omit it.

v_gene	abundance	j_gene	d_gene	CDR3nt	CDR3aa
TRBV4-3	few	TRBJ2-3	TRBD2	TGCGCCAGCAGCCCGGGAGGCAGCACAGATACGCAGTATTTT	CASSPGGSTDTQYF
TRBV6-1	few	TRBJ2-5	NA	TGTGCCAGCAGGGAAGTTGCCTGGGAGGGGGTCGGGGAGACCCAGTACTTC	CASREVAWEGVGETQYF
TRBV6-6	many	TRBJ1-1	TRBD1	TGTGCCAGCAGCCGAACAGGGGTTGAAGCTTTCTTT	CASSRTGVEAFF
TRBV6-5	few	TRBJ1-3	TRBD1	TGTGCCAGCAGTCCGGGACAGGGTAGACAGCACACCATATATTTT	CASSPGQGRQHTIYF
TRBV9	few	TRBJ2-7	NA	TGTGCCAGCAGCGTAGGACCAGAAAGCCCTTACGAGCAGTACTTC	CASSVGPESPYEQYF
TRBV18	NA	TRBJ2-1	NA	TGTGCCAGCTCACCACAGCTCCGCCCCAGGGTTACGGCCAATGAGCAGTTCTTC	CASSPQLRPRVTANEQFF
TRBV25-1	many	TRBJ2-1	NA	TGTGCCAGCAGCCGAACAGCCTACAATGAGCAGTTCTTC	CASSRTAYNEQFF
TRBV7-2	few	TRBJ2-5	TRBD1	TGTGCCAGCAGCTCCGGGACAGGGAGGCGAGAGACCCAGTACTTC	CASSSGTGRRETQYF
TRBV6-6	NA	TRBJ1-1	NA	TGTGCCAGCAGTTACTCGCACAGGGCACTATCTGAAGCTTTCTTT	CASSYSHRALSEAFF
TRBV9	many	TRBJ1-2	TRBD1	TGTGCCAGCAGCCACCAACTCACAGGGGAGTATGGCTACACCTTC	CASSHQLTGEYGYTF